This T cell receptor beta chain is drawn from a study of OX40 agonist ivuxolimab in advanced cancers. Here immunoSEQ multiplex PCR was the method, and the copy in TCRdb shows in-frame clones only, minus some. The table shows approximately 60,000 clones, with 70% to 90% occurring only once. This CDR3 has 14 amino acids. Germline V gene lookup returns CDR1 SEHNR and CDR2 FQNEAQ (reference sequence). The V and J ends lost 5 bases and 7 bases, in that order; junction bases with no gene match: 7. This receptor was obtained from an adult with an advanced solid tumor such as melanoma, head and neck, liver or kidney cancer. The chain links TRBV7-9 to TRBJ2-1; TRBD1 aligns across 8 bases. Specimen: CD4+ or CD8+ T cells sorted from blood, collected in a trial of the OX40 agonist ivuxolimab. As DNA, the CDR3 is TGTGCCAGCAGCCCTCGGACAGGGTGGAATGAGCAGTTCTTC. It codes for CASSPRTGWNEQFF.